This T cell receptor beta chain was obtained from a study of T-cell reconstitution after alpha-beta-depleted transplantation in children. Many counts were recorded for this clonotype. Its target is not known. Overall study results and limits: Several hundred expanded graft clones reportedly were the source of alpha-beta T cells about two months after transplant. Newly produced T cells mostly accounted for T-cell counts and diversity one year post-transplant. Where some patients showed high TCRbeta diversity at day 60, it came from recipient T cells and thymic progenitors that had survived.

Unique molecular identifiers tagged the TCRbeta library. TCRdb re-analysed the PCR reads in MiXCR, keeping a single row per CDR3 protein. This table has almost 500,000 distinct CDR3 sequences, approximately 10% appearing once. From germline, CDR1 is SQVTM and CDR2 ANQGSEA. J lost 3 bases, V lost 6 bases, and 8 bases had no gene match. The CDR3 is made up of 14 amino acids. The sequence derives from a child between 2 and 9 years old with inherited bone marrow failure, due to receive a stem cell transplant. This chain uses TRBV29-1 with TRBJ2-5; 9 bases are shared with TRBD2. The sequences come from PBMCs, collected before TCRalphabeta/CD19-depleted stem cell transplant. CDR3 sequence (DNA): TGCAGCGTCCCTTTCGGGACTAGCAAAGAGACCCAGTACTTC. Its translation: CSVPFGTSKETQYF.